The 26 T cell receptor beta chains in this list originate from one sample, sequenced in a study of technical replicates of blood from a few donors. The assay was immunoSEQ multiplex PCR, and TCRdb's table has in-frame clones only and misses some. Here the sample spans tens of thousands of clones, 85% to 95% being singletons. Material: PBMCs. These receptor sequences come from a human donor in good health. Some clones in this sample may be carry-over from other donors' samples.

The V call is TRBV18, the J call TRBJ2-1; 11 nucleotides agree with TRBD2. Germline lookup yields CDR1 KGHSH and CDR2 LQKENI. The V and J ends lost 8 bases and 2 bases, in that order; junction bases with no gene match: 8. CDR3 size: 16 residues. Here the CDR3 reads CASGPVAGGPYNEQFF. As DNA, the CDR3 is TGTGCCAGCGGTCCCGTAGCGGGAGGGCCCTACAATGAGCAGTTCTTC.

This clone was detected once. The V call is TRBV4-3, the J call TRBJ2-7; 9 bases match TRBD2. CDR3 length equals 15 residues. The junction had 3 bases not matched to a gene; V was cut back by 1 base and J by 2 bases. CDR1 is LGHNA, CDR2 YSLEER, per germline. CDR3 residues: CASSQVAGVPYEQYF. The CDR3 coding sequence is TGCGCCAGCAGCCAAGTAGCGGGAGTACCCTACGAGCAGTACTTC.

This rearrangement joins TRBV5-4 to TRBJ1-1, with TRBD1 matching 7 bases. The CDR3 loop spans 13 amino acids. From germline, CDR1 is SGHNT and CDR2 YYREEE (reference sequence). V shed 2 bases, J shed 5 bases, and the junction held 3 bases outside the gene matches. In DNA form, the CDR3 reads TGTGCCAGCAGCTTTCAGGGGGAGACTGAAGCTTTCTTT. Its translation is CASSFQGETEAFF. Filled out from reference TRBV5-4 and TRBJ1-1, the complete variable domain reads ETGVTQSPTHLIKTRGQQVTLRCSSQSGHNTVSWYQQALGQGPQFIFQYYREEENGRGNFPPRFSGLQFPNYSSELNVNALELDDSALYLCASSFQGETEAFFGQGTRLTVV.

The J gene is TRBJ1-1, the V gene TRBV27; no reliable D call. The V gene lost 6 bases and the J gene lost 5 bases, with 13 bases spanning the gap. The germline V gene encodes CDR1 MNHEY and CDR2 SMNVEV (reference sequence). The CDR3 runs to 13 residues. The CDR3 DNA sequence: TGTGCCAGCAGATACAAGGGAGGAACTGAAGCTTTCTTT. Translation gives CASRYKGGTEAFF.

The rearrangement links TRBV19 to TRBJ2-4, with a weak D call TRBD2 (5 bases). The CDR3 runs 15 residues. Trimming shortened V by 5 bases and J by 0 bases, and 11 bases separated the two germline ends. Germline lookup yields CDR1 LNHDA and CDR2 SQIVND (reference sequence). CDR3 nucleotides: TGTGCCAGTAGTCTGCGGACTGCAGCCAAAAACATTCAGTACTTC. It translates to CASSLRTAAKNIQYF.

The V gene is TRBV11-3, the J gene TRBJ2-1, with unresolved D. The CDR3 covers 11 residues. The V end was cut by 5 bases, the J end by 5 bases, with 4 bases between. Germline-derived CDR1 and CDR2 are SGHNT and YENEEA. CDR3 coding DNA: TGTGCCAGCAGCCAGGACAATGAGCAGTTCTTC. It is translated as CASSQDNEQFF.

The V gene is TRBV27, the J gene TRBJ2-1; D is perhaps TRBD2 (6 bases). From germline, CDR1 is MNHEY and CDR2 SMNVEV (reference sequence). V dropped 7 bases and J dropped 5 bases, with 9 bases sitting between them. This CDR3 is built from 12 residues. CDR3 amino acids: CASKGLNNEQFF. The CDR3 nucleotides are TGTGCCAGCAAAGGACTAAACAATGAGCAGTTCTTC.

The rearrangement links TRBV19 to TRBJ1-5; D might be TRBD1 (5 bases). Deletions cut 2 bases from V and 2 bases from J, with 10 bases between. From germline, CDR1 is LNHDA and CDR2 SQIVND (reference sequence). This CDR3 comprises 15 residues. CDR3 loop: CASSISAQGNQPQHF. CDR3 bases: TGTGCCAGTAGTATAAGTGCACAGGGCAATCAGCCCCAGCATTTT.

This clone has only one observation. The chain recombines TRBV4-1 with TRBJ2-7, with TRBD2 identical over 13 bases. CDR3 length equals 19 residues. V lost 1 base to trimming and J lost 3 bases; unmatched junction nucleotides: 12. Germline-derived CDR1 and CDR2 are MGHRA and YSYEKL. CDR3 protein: CASSQVRPLAGGPDYEQYF. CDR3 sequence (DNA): TGCGCCAGCAGCCAAGTCCGCCCACTAGCGGGGGGGCCCGACTACGAGCAGTACTTC.

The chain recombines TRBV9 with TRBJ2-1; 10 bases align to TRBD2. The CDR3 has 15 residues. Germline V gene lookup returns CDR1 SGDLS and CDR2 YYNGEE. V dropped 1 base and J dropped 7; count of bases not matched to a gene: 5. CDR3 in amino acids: CASSVSGGAGNEQFF. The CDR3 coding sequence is TGTGCCAGCAGCGTAAGCGGGGGGGCCGGGAATGAGCAGTTCTTC. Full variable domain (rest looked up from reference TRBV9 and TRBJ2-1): DSGVTQTPKHLITATGQRVTLRCSPRSGDLSVYWYQQSLDQGLQFLIQYYNGEERAKGNILERFSAQQFPDLHSELNLSSLELGDSALYFCASSVSGGAGNEQFFGPGTRLTVL.

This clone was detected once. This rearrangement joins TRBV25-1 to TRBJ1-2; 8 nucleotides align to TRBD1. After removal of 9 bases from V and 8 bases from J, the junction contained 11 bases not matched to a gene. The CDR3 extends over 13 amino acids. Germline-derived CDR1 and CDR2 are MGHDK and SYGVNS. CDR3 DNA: TGTGCCAGTAGGGGACAGGTGCTCCAAGGCTACACCTTC. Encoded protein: CASRGQVLQGYTF.

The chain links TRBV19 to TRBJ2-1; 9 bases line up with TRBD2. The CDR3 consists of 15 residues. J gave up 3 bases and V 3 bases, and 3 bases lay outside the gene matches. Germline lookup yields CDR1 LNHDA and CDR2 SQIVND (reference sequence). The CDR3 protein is CASSIAGGSYNEQFF. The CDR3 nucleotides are TGTGCCAGTAGTATTGCGGGGGGGAGCTACAATGAGCAGTTCTTC.

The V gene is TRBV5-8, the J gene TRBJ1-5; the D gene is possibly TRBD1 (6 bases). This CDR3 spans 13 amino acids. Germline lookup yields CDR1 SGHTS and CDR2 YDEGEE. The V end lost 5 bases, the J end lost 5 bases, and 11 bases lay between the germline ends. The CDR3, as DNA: TGTGCCAGCAGTTCTGACAGGTATCAGCCCCAGCATTTT. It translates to CASSSDRYQPQHF.

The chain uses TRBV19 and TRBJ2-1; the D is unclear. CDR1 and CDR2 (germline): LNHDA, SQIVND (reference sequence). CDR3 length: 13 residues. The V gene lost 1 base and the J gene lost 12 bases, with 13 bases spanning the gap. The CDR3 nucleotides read TGTGCCAGTAGTATAGGGATCGGCAGAGGGCAGTTCTTC. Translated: CASSIGIGRGQFF. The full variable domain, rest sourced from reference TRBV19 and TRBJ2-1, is DGGITQSPKYLFRKEGQNVTLSCEQNLNHDAMYWYRQDPGQGLRLIYYSQIVNDFQKGDIAEGYSVSREKKESFPLTVTSAQKNPTAFYLCASSIGIGRGQFFGPGTRLTVL.

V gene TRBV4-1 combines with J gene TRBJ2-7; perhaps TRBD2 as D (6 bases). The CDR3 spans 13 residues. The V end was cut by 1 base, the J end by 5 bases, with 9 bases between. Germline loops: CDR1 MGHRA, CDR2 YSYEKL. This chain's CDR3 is CASSQVGGDEQYF. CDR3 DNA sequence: TGCGCCAGCAGCCAAGTGGGGGGAGACGAGCAGTACTTC.

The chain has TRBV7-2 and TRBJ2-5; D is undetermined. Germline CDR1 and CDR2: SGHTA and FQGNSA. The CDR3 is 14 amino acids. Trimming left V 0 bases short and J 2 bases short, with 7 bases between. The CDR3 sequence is CASSLAPSQETQYF. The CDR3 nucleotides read TGTGCCAGCAGCTTAGCGCCCAGTCAAGAGACCCAGTACTTC.

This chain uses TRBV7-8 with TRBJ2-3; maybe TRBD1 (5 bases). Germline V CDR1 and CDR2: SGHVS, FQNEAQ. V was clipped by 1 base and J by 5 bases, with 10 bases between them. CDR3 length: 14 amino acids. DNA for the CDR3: TGTGCCAGCAGCTTAGTTCCAACAGGAGATACGCAGTATTTT. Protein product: CASSLVPTGDTQYF.

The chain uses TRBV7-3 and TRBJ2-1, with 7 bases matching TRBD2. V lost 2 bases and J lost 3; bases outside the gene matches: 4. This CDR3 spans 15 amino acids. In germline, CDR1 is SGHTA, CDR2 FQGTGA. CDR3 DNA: TGTGCCAGCAGCTTAGGGGGGGAGGGCTACAATGAGCAGTTCTTC. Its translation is CASSLGGEGYNEQFF.

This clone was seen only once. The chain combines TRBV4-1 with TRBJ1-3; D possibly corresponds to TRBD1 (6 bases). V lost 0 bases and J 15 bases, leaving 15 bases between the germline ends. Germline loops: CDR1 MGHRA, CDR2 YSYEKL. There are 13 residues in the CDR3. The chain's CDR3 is CASSQEGWQDRYF. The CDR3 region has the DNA TGCGCCAGCAGCCAAGAAGGCTGGCAGGACAGATATTTT.

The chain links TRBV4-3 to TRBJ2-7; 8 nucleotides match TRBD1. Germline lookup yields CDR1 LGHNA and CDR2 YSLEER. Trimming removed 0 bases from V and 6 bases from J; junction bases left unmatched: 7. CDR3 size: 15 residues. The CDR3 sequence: CASSQDRRTGFEQYF. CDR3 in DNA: TGCGCCAGCAGCCAAGATCGAAGGACAGGGTTCGAGCAGTACTTC.

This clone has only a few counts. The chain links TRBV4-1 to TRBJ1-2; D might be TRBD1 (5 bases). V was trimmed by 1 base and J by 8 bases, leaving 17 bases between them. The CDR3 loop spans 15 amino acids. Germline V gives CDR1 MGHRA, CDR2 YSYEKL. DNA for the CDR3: TGCGCCAGCAGCCAAGGAGACAGAACCGTTTGGGGCTACACCTTC. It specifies CASSQGDRTVWGYTF.

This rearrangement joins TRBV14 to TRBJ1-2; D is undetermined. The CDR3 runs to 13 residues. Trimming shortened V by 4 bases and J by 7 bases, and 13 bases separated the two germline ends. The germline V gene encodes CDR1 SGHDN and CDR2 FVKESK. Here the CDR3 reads CASSRAERGGYTF. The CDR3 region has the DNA TGTGCCAGCAGCCGAGCGGAGCGGGGTGGCTACACCTTC. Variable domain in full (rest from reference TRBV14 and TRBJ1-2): EAGVTQFPSHSVIEKGQTVTLRCDPISGHDNLYWYRRVMGKEIKFLLHFVKESKQDESGMPNNRFLAERTGGTYSTLKVQPAELEDSGVYFCASSRAERGGYTFGSGTRLTVV.

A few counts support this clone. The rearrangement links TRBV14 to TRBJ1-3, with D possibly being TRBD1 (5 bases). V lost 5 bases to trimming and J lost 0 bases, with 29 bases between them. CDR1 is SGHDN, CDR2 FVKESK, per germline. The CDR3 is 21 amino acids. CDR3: CASSAQDKRQSLTLSGNTIYF. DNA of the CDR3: TGTGCCAGCAGCGCTCAAGACAAGAGACAGTCCCTCACCCTCTCTGGAAACACCATATATTTT.

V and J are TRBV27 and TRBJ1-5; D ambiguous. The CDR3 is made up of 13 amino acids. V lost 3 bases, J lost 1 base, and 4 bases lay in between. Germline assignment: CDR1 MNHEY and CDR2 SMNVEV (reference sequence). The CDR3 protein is CASSFMSNQPQHF. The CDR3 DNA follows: TGTGCCAGCAGTTTTATGAGCAATCAGCCCCAGCATTTT.

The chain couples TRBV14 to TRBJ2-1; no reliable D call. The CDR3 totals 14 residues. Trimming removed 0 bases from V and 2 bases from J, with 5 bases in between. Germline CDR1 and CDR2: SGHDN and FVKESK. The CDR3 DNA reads TGTGCCAGCAGCCAAGATAGTACCTACAATGAGCAGTTCTTC. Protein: CASSQDSTYNEQFF.

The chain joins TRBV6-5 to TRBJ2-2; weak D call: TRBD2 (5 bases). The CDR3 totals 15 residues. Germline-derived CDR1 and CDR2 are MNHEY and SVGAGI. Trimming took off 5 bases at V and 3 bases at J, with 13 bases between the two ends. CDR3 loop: CASSLSTGDTGELFF. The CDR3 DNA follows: TGTGCCAGCAGTCTCTCCACCGGGGACACCGGGGAGCTGTTTTTT.